This TCR beta chain comes out of a study of CD8+ T cells in alopecia areata. In the study overall: Tofacitinib administration to treated patients was oral, at 5 to 10 mg twice daily.

Germline CDR1 is GTSNPN and CDR2 is SVGIG (reference sequence). The CDR3 consists of 11 residues. V lost 3 bases and J lost 8, with 10 bases in between. Sample treatment: oral pan-JAK inhibitor, 5-10 mg twice daily. Peripheral blood and lesional scalp punch biopsies were taken from alopecia areata patients. cDNA serving as the sequencing template came from extracted, reverse transcribed RNA. Libraries were prepared by immunoSEQ multiplex PCR; TCRdb keeps only in-frame clonotypes and omits some of them. The table records around 180,000 clones, over 55% of them present only once. The chain is built from TRBV30 and TRBJ1-2; D remains ambiguous. The TCR originated in a human donor with alopecia areata. The sequences come from CD4+ T cells sorted from blood, collected at week 24, from a patient treated with tofacitinib. In DNA, the CDR3 is TGTGCCTGGAGGGACTCTGAGGGCTACACCTTC. Translating it yields CAWRDSEGYTF.